This TCR beta chain derives from a study of T cell clonotyping in hematopoietic cell transplantation. Study observations and caveats: Broader posttransplant TCR repertoire diversity was predicted by graft donor and pretransplant recipient Inverse Simpson Index values. Pathologically expanded recipient clonotypes increased progressively from day 30 to day 180 as diversity fell. Without cell sorting, CD4 versus CD8 contributions remain unresolved. At the given depth, recipient repertoires were over 97% de novo clonotypes.

Trimming took 10 bases from V and 5 from J, leaving 15 bases between them. Germline V gene lookup returns CDR1 MNHNS and CDR2 SASEGT. The CDR3 spans 13 residues. Some clones are missing from TCRdb's copy, which holds only in-frame ones; the method was immunoSEQ multiplex PCR. This table has roughly 37,000 clones, approximately 89% appearing once. This clone was detected only a few times. Its antigen remains unknown. The TCR was taken from a woman in her 40s in good health. Some clones in this sample may be carry-over from other donors' samples. The chain links TRBV6-1 to TRBJ2-1, with D possibly matching TRBD1 (5 bases). Sample: peripheral blood mononuclear cells. CDR3 coding DNA: TGTGCCACCGCAAGGGGATACGACAATGAGCAGTTCTTC. Its protein product is CATARGYDNEQFF.